The 26 T cell receptor beta chains in this list originate from one sample, sequenced in a study of shared clonotypes between healthy human individuals. Produced via immunoSEQ multiplex PCR; TCRdb's table is partial and in-frame only. The sample includes some 2,400,000 clones, nearly 97% of them seen just once. The sequenced sample consisted of naive CD4+ T cells sorted from blood. Subset described: CD45RA+ positively selected. The receptors stem from a man aged 18 to 29 in good health.

The V call is TRBV29-1, the J call TRBJ2-3; possibly TRBD2 for D (6 bases). Trimming shortened V by 8 bases and J by 2 bases, and 14 bases separated the two germline ends. The germline V gene encodes CDR1 SQVTM and CDR2 ANQGSEA. There are 13 residues in the CDR3. DNA of the CDR3: TGCAGCTCTGGACTATTACTCACAGATACGCAGTATTTT. As protein: CSSGLLLTDTQYF.

The chain couples TRBV6-6 to TRBJ1-2; TRBD1 might be the D (5 bases). V dropped 6 bases and J dropped 8 bases, with 22 bases sitting between them. Germline CDR1 MNHNY, CDR2 SVGAGI (reference sequence). CDR3 length equals 15 residues. CDR3 region: CASSFERGGRGGYTF. The CDR3, as DNA: TGTGCCAGCAGCTTCGAACGGGGGGGACGAGGAGGCTACACCTTC.

V gene TRBV7-2 combines with J gene TRBJ2-7, with TRBD2 as a possible D gene (5 bases). Germline V CDR1 and CDR2: SGHTA, FQGNSA. Trimming left V 3 bases short and J 0 bases short, with 9 bases between. This CDR3 spans 14 amino acids. CDR3 bases: TGTGCCAGCAGCTTTAGCGAAAGCTCCTACGAGCAGTACTTC. As protein: CASSFSESSYEQYF.

The V and J genes are TRBV6-5 and TRBJ1-2; unclear D gene. The CDR3 length is 13 residues. Germline values: CDR1 MNHEY, CDR2 SVGAGI. V was cut by 2 bases and J by 8 bases, with 12 bases left in between. The CDR3 spells CASSYGKFGGYTF. CDR3 bases: TGTGCCAGCAGTTACGGAAAGTTCGGCGGCTACACCTTC.

This rearrangement joins TRBV2 to TRBJ2-4; D possibly corresponds to TRBD1 (5 bases). Germline values: CDR1 SNHLY, CDR2 FYNNEI. V shed 4 bases and J shed 3 bases, with 13 bases lying between them. This CDR3 contains 15 residues. CDR3 loop: CASSVLRDSKNIQYF. CDR3 coding DNA: TGTGCCAGCAGTGTCCTCAGGGATAGCAAAAACATTCAGTACTTC.

The rearrangement uses TRBV10-1 and TRBJ2-1, with D maybe TRBD1 (8 bases). Germline V gene lookup returns CDR1 WNHNN and CDR2 SYGVQD (reference sequence). The V end lost 8 bases, the J end lost 1 base, and 18 bases lay between the germline ends. This CDR3 is 16 amino acids long. The CDR3: CASSRGLADSYNEQFF. CDR3 bases: TGCGCCAGCTCCAGGGGGCTAGCGGATTCCTACAATGAGCAGTTCTTC.

The chain carries TRBV7-6 and TRBJ1-4; tentatively, D is TRBD1 (5 bases). V was pared by 6 bases and J by 5 bases, with 13 bases between. The germline CDR1 and CDR2 sequences are SGHVS and FNYEAQ. The CDR3 loop spans 14 amino acids. The CDR3 DNA sequence: TGTGCCAGCAGTTTGCAGGGATCCAATGAAAAACTGTTTTTT. Translating gives CASSLQGSNEKLFF.

The J gene is TRBJ1-6, the V gene TRBV2; D is undetermined. CDR3 length: 15 amino acids. Germline values: CDR1 SNHLY, CDR2 FYNNEI. Trimming pared 6 bases from V and 1 base from J, leaving 10 bases between. CDR3 residues: CASSGGESYNSPLHF. The DNA of the CDR3 is TGTGCCAGCAGCGGTGGGGAATCCTATAATTCACCCCTCCACTTT.

This chain joins TRBV9 and TRBJ2-2; D possibly corresponds to TRBD1 (6 bases). The length of the CDR3 is 15 residues. V was clipped by 4 bases and J by 0 bases, with 10 bases between them. The germline gives CDR1 SGDLS, CDR2 YYNGEE. In nucleotides, the CDR3 is TGTGCCAGCAGCCCAGGGGTATCGAACACCGGGGAGCTGTTTTTT. Translating it yields CASSPGVSNTGELFF.

This clone occurred once. This sequence joins TRBV6-6 and TRBJ1-4; D remains unclear. This CDR3 region has 16 residues. Trimming took off 6 bases at V and 7 bases at J, with 21 bases between the two ends. Germline V gives CDR1 MNHNY, CDR2 SVGAGI (reference sequence). CDR3 in DNA: TGTGCCAGCAGGAACTCCTCCGCCGGGAGGAGTGAAAAACTGTTTTTT. Amino acids: CASRNSSAGRSEKLFF.

The rearrangement joins TRBV29-1 to TRBJ1-2; D gene uncertain. This CDR3 region has 14 residues. The germline gives CDR1 SQVTM, CDR2 ANQGSEA. Trimming pared 0 bases from V and 7 bases from J, leaving 15 bases between. The CDR3 sequence: CSVEDLGFRLGYTF. The CDR3 bases are TGCAGCGTTGAAGATTTGGGGTTCCGACTTGGCTACACCTTC.

This chain links TRBV6-1 with TRBJ1-6; 9 nucleotides line up with TRBD1. J gave up 10 bases and V 7 bases, and 11 bases lay outside the gene matches. Germline loops: CDR1 MNHNS, CDR2 SASEGT. The length of the CDR3 is 15 residues. CDR3 nucleotide sequence: TGTGCCAGCACCAGACAGGGGGGTGGATTCTCACCCCTCCACTTT. This encodes CASTRQGGGFSPLHF.

A note on this clone: The sample carries other DNA sequences with the same CDR3. The chain carries TRBV10-3 and TRBJ2-5; no definite D call. This CDR3 comprises 12 residues. V lost 0 bases and J lost 4, with 3 bases in between. Germline loops: CDR1 ENHRY, CDR2 SYGVKD. Written as DNA, the CDR3 is TGTGCCATCAGTGAGTCGGGAGAGACCCAGTACTTC. Translating gives CAISESGETQYF.

This clone was picked up one time. The CDR3 region has the DNA TGTGCCAGCAGCTTGGCAGCGGGAGCCAACACAGATACGCAGTATTTT. Its protein product is CASSLAAGANTDTQYF. The chain employs TRBV5-4 and TRBJ2-3; TRBD2 matches at 8 bases. With 0 bases clipped from V and 2 bases from J, the junction kept 5 bases outside the gene matches. The CDR3 totals 16 residues. In germline, CDR1 is SGHNT, CDR2 YYREEE (reference sequence).

This rearrangement joins TRBV28 to TRBJ2-5; TRBD2 aligns across 7 bases. Germline CDR1 MDHEN, CDR2 SYDVKM. The CDR3 runs to 15 residues. Trimming cost V 3 bases and J 1 base; bases outside gene matches: 5. The CDR3 protein is CASSFSRLAQETQYF. In DNA form, the CDR3 reads TGTGCCAGCAGTTTTTCCCGACTAGCCCAAGAGACCCAGTACTTC.

V usage is TRBV6-6 and J usage is TRBJ2-7, with TRBD2 identical over 7 bases. The CDR3 consists of 12 residues. The junction had 2 bases not matched to a gene; V was cut back by 9 bases and J by 0 bases. The germline CDR1 and CDR2 sequences are MNHNY and SVGAGI (reference sequence). The CDR3 is CASQRDSYEQYF. The CDR3 nucleotides read TGTGCCAGTCAGCGGGACTCCTACGAGCAGTACTTC.

The V call is TRBV28, the J call TRBJ1-6, with 10 bases identical to TRBD1. Germline lookup yields CDR1 MDHEN and CDR2 SYDVKM. Unmatched junction bases numbered 7, after V lost 7 bases and J lost 7 bases. This CDR3 comprises 15 residues. The CDR3 DNA sequence: TGTGCCAGCACAACTCCGGGACAGGGGAATTCACCCCTCCACTTT. It specifies CASTTPGQGNSPLHF.

This chain uses TRBV18 with TRBJ2-7; 12 bases fit TRBD2. After removal of 8 bases from V and 1 base from J, the junction contained 6 bases not matched to a gene. This CDR3 has 15 amino acids. Germline CDR1 is KGHSH and CDR2 is LQKENI. CDR3 DNA: TGTGCCAGCGCCCCGACTAGCGGGGGATCCTACGAGCAGTACTTC. Encoded protein: CASAPTSGGSYEQYF. Complete variable domain (other parts from reference TRBV18 and TRBJ2-7): NAGVMQNPRHLVRRRGQEARLRCSPMKGHSHVYWYRQLPEEGLKFMVYLQKENIIDESGMPKERFSAEFPKEGPSILRIQQVVRGDSAAYFCASAPTSGGSYEQYFGPGTRLTVT.

V gene TRBV2 combines with J gene TRBJ2-3, with D perhaps TRBD2 (5 bases). Trimming took 8 bases from V and 0 from J, leaving 12 bases between them. Germline CDR1 is SNHLY and CDR2 is FYNNEI. This CDR3 is built from 14 residues. The CDR3 region is CASLSETSTDTQYF. CDR3 bases: TGTGCCAGCCTTAGCGAAACTAGCACAGATACGCAGTATTTT.

This clone was seen a single time. This chain uses TRBV15 with TRBJ2-7; TRBD2 matches 12 bases. Germline CDR1 and CDR2: LNHNV and YYDKDF (reference sequence). The CDR3 loop spans 17 amino acids. V was pared by 3 bases and J by 9 bases, with 15 bases of the junction left unmatched. This CDR3 is CATSRTTSGRESGVQYF. In nucleotides, the CDR3 is TGTGCCACCAGCAGGACGACTAGCGGGAGAGAGTCTGGTGTGCAGTACTTC.

The chain recombines TRBV7-9 with TRBJ2-1; 7 bases match TRBD2. The V segment lost 5 bases and the J segment 6 bases; nucleotides outside the gene matches: 10. Germline V gene data show CDR1 as SEHNR and CDR2 as FQNEAQ (reference sequence). The CDR3 length is 15 residues. In nucleotides, the CDR3 is TGTGCCAGCAGCCCAGGGACTAACTTTCCCAATGAGCAGTTCTTC. Protein product: CASSPGTNFPNEQFF.

The chain has TRBV25-1 and TRBJ2-2; tentatively, D is TRBD1 (5 bases). The CDR3 extends over 15 amino acids. Germline V gene data show CDR1 as MGHDK and CDR2 as SYGVNS. V was trimmed by 6 bases and J by 2 bases, leaving 13 bases between them. CDR3 amino acids: CASRGPGLNTGELFF. DNA for the CDR3: TGTGCCAGCAGGGGCCCAGGGTTAAACACCGGGGAGCTGTTTTTT.

The CDR3 DNA reads as TGCGCCAGCAGCTACTCAGGACAGAGCGACTCACCCCTCCACTTT. This gives the protein CASSYSGQSDSPLHF. The chain carries TRBV5-1 and TRBJ1-6, with D maybe TRBD1 (6 bases). The V end was cut by 3 bases, the J end by 10 bases, with 17 bases between. CDR3 length equals 15 residues. Germline V CDR1 and CDR2: SGHRS, YFSETQ.

V and J are TRBV2 and TRBJ1-4; 8 positions agree with TRBD1. Trimming cost V 10 bases and J 11 bases; bases outside gene matches: 12. The CDR3 spans 13 residues. CDR1 SNHLY and CDR2 FYNNEI come from the germline V gene. The CDR3 region is CATKQGEGGKLFF. DNA of the CDR3: TGTGCCACCAAACAGGGGGAAGGCGGGAAACTGTTTTTT.

The chain combines TRBV28 with TRBJ2-7; D uncertain. The V gene's germline CDR1 is MDHEN and CDR2 SYDVKM. Trimming removed 1 base from V and 5 bases from J, with 9 bases in between. This CDR3 has 13 amino acids. The chain's CDR3 is CASSLLGNDEQYF. CDR3 DNA sequence: TGTGCCAGCAGTTTATTAGGGAACGACGAGCAGTACTTC.

The CDR3 here is CASSPARDSPYEQYF. CDR3 DNA: TGTGCCAGCAGCCCAGCCCGGGACAGTCCATACGAGCAGTACTTC. The rearrangement links TRBV5-4 to TRBJ2-7, with 7 nucleotides matching TRBD1. V trimming: 4 bases; J trimming: 4 bases; junction bases outside the gene matches: 11. The CDR3 runs to 15 residues. Per the germline V gene, CDR1 is SGHNT and CDR2 is YYREEE (reference sequence).